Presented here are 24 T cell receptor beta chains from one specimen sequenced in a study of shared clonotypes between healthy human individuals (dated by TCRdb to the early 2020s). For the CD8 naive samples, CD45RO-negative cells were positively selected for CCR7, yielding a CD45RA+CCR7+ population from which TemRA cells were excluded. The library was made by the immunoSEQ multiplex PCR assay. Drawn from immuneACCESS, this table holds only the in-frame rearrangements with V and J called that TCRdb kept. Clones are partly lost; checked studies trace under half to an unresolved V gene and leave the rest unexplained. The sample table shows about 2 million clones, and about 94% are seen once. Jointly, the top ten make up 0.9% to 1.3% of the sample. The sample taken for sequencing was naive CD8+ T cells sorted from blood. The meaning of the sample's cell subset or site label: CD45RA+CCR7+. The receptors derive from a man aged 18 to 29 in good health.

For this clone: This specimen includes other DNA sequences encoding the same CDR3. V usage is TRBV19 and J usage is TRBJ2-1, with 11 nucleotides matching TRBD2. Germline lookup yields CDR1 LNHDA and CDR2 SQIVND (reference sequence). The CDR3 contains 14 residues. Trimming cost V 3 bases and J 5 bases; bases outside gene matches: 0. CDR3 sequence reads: CASSISGGDNEQFF. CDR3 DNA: TGTGCCAGTAGTATTAGCGGGGGGGACAATGAGCAGTTCTTC. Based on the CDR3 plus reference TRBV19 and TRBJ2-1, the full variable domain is DGGITQSPKYLFRKEGQNVTLSCEQNLNHDAMYWYRQDPGQGLRLIYYSQIVNDFQKGDIAEGYSVSREKKESFPLTVTSAQKNPTAFYLCASSISGGDNEQFFGPGTRLTVL.

The CDR3 DNA sequence: TGCAGCGTTGAATTGACGATGGGACAGCCCTACGAGCAGTACTTC. Residues: CSVELTMGQPYEQYF. The chain employs TRBV29-1 and TRBJ2-7; 7 bases align to TRBD1. Trimming took 2 bases from V and 2 from J; bases not matched to a gene: 9. Germline V gives CDR1 SQVTM, CDR2 ANQGSEA. This CDR3 spans 15 amino acids.

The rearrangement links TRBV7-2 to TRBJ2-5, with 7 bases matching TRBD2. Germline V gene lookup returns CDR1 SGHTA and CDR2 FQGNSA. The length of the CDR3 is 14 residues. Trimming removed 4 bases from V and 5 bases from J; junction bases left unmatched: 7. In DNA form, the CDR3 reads TGTGCCAGCAGCTCCGGACTAGGTTCGGAGACCCAGTACTTC. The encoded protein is CASSSGLGSETQYF.

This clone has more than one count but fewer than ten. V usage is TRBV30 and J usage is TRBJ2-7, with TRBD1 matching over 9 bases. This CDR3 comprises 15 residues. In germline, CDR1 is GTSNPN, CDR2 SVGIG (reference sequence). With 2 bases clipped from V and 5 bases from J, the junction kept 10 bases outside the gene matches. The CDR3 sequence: CAWSFGQGLVDEQYF. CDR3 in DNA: TGTGCCTGGAGTTTCGGACAGGGGTTGGTTGACGAGCAGTACTTC.

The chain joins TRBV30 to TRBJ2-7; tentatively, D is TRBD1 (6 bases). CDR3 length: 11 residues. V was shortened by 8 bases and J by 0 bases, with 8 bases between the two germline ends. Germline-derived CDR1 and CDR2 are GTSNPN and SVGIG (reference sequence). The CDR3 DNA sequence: TGTGCCCAGGGGCTCTCCTACGAGCAGTACTTC. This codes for CAQGLSYEQYF.

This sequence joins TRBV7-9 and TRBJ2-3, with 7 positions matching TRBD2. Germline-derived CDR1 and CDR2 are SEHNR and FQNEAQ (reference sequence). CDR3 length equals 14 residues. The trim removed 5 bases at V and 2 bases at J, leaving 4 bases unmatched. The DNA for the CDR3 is TGTGCCAGCAGCCCGGGGGACTACACAGATACGCAGTATTTT. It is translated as CASSPGDYTDTQYF.

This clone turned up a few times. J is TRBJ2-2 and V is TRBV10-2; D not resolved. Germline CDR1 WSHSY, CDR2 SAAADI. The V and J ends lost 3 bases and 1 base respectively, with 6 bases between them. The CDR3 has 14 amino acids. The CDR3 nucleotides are TGCGCCAGCAGTGATTTTGGGAACACCGGGGAGCTGTTTTTT. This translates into CASSDFGNTGELFF.

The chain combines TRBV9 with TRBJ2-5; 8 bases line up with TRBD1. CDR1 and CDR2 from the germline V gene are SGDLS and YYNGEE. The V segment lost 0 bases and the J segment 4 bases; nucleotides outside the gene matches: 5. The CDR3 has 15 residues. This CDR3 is CASSVDPDRGETQYF. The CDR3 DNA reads TGTGCCAGCAGCGTAGACCCCGACAGGGGAGAGACCCAGTACTTC.

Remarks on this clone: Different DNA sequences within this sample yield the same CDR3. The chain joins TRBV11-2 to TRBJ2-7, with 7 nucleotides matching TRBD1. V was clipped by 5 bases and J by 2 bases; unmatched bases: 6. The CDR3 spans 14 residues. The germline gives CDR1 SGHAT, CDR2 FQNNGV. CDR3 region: CASSLPGQTYEQYF. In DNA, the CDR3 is TGTGCCAGCAGCCTCCCGGGACAGACCTACGAGCAGTACTTC.

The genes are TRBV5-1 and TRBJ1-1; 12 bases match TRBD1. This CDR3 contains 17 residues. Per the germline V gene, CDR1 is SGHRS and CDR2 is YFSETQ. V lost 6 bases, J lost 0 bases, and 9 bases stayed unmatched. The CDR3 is CASTPGTGGYMNTEAFF. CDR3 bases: TGCGCCAGCACTCCCGGGACAGGGGGCTACATGAACACTGAAGCTTTCTTT.

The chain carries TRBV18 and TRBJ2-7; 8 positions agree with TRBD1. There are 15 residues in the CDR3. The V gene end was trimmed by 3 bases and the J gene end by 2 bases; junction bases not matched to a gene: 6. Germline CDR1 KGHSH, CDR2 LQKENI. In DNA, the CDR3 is TGTGCCAGCTCACCGACGGCGGGACAGGCCTACGAGCAGTACTTC. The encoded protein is CASSPTAGQAYEQYF.

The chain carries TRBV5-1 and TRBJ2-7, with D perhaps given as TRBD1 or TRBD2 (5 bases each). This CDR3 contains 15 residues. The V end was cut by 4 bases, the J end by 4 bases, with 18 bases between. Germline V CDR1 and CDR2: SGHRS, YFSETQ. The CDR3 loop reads CASSLADSPGYEQYF. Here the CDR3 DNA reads TGCGCCAGCAGCCTGGCTGACAGTCCGGGATACGAGCAGTACTTC.

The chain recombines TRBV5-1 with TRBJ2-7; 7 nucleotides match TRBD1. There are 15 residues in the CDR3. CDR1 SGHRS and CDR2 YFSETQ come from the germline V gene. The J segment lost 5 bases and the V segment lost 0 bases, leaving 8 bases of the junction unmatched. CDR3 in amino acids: CASSLAQQGYHEQYF. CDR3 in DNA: TGCGCCAGCAGCTTGGCCCAACAGGGGTACCACGAGCAGTACTTC.

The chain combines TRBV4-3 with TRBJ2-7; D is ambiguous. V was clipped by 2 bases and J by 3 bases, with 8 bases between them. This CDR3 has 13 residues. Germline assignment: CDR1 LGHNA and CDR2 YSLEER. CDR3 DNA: TGCGCCAGCAGCCAATCTAGAAACTACGAGCAGTACTTC. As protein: CASSQSRNYEQYF.

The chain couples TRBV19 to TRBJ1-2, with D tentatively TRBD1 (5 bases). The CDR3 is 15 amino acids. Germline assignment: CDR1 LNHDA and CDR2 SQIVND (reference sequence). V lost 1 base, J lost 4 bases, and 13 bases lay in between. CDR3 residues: CASSIAPGTIYGYTF. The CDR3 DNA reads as TGTGCCAGTAGTATAGCTCCAGGGACGATCTATGGCTACACCTTC. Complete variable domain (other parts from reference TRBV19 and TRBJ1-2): DGGITQSPKYLFRKEGQNVTLSCEQNLNHDAMYWYRQDPGQGLRLIYYSQIVNDFQKGDIAEGYSVSREKKESFPLTVTSAQKNPTAFYLCASSIAPGTIYGYTFGSGTRLTVV.

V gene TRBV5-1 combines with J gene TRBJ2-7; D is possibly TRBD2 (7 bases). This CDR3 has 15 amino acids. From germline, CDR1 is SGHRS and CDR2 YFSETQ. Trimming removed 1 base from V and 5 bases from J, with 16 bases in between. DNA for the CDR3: TGCGCCAGCAGCTTGAGGGCCGGGGGGCGTAACGAGCAGTACTTC. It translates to CASSLRAGGRNEQYF.

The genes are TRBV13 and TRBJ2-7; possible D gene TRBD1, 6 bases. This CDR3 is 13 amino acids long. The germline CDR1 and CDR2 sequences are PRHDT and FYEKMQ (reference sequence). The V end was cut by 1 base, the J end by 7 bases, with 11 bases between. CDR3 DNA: TGTGCCAGCAGCTTAGTGGACAGCCAGGAGCAGTACTTC. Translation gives CASSLVDSQEQYF.

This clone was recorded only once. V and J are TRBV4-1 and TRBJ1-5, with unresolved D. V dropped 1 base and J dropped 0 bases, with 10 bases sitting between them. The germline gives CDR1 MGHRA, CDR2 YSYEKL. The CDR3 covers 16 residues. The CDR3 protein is CASSQGVQNSNQPQHF. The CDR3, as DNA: TGCGCCAGCAGCCAAGGAGTCCAAAATAGCAATCAGCCCCAGCATTTT.

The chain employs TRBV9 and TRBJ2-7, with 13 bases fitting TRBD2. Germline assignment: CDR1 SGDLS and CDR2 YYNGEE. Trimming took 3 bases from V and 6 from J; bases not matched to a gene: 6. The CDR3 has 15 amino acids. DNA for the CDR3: TGTGCCAGCAGCGAGGTCGGACTAGCGGGAGCCGAGCAGTACTTC. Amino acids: CASSEVGLAGAEQYF.

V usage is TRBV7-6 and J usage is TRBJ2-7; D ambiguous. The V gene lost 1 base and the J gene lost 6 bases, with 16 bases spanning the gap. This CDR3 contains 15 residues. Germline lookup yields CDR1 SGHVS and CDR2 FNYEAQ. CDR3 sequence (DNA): TGTGCCAGCAGCTTAGGCCGTTATCCCCTAAGCGAGCAGTACTTC. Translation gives CASSLGRYPLSEQYF.

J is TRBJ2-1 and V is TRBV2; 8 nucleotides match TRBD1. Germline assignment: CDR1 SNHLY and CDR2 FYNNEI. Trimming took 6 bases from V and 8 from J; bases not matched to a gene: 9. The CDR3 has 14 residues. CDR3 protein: CASSDAGGDYEQFF. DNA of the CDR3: TGTGCCAGCAGCGATGCAGGGGGCGACTATGAGCAGTTCTTC.

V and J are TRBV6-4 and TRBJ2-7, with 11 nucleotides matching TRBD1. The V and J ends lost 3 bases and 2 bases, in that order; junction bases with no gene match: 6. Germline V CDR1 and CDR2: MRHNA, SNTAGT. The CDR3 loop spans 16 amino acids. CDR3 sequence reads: CASSEYRDRGAYEQYF. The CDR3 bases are TGTGCCAGCAGTGAGTATAGGGACAGGGGGGCCTACGAGCAGTACTTC.

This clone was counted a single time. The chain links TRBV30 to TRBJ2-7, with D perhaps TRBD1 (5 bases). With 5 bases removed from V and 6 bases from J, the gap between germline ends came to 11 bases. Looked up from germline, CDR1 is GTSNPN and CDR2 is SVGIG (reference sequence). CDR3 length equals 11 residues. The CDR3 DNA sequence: TGTGCCTGGGGGCCCCAGGGCGAGCAGTACTTC. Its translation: CAWGPQGEQYF.

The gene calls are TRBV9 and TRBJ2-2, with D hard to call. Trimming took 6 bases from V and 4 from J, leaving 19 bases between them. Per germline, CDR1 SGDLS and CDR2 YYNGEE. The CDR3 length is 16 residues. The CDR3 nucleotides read TGTGCCAGCACCAATCCTCCTGGCGGCTCCACCGGGGAGCTGTTTTTT. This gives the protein CASTNPPGGSTGELFF.